This T cell receptor (beta chain) was recovered during a study of T cells expressing NK-cell markers. The overall study: Sorted CD3+CD56+NKG2C+, CD3+CD56+NKG2C- and CD3+CD56-NKG2C+ T cells provided the TCR beta repertoires.

From germline, CDR1 is SEHNR and CDR2 FQNEAQ (reference sequence). The CDR3 runs to 14 residues. TCRdb derives one entry per CDR3 protein from the 5' RACE reads, leaving out DNA. The sample table includes approximately 420,000 distinct CDR3 sequences. The source is a woman aged 50 to 60 in good health. The chain combines TRBV7-9 with TRBJ2-7. Sequenced: blood T cells: a sorted CD56 or NKG2C T cell subset, CD4+ or CD8+ T cells, or bulk PBMC T cells (not recorded which). The CDR3: CASSLEGVSYEQYF. Combining the CDR3 with reference TRBV7-9 and TRBJ2-7 gives the whole variable domain DTGVSQNPRHKITKRGQNVTFRCDPISEHNRLYWYRQTLGQGPEFLTYFQNEAQLEKSRLLSDRFSAERPKGSFSTLEIQRTEQGDSAMYLCASSLEGVSYEQYFGPGTRLTVT.